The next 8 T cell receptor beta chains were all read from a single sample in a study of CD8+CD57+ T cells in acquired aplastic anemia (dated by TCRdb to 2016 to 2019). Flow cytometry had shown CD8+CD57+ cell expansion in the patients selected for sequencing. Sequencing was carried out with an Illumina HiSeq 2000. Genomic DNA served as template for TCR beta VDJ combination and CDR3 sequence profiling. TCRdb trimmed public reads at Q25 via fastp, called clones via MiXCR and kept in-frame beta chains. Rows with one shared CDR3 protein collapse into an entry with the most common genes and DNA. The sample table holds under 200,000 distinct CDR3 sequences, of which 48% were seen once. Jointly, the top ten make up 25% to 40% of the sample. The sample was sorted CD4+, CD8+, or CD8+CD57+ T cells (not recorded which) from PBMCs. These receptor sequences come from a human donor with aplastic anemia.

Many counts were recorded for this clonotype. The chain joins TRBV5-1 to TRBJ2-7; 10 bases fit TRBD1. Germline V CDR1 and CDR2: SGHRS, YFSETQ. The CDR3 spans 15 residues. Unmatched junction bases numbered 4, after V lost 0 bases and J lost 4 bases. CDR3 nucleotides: TGCGCCAGCAGCTTGGGGGGACAGGGGTTGTACGAGCAGTACTTC. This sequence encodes CASSLGGQGLYEQYF.

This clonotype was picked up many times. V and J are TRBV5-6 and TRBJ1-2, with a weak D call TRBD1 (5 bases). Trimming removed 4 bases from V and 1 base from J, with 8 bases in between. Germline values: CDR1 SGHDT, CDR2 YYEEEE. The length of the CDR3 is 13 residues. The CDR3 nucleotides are TGTGCCAGCAGCCCCACAGGTAACTATGGCTACACCTTC. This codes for CASSPTGNYGYTF.

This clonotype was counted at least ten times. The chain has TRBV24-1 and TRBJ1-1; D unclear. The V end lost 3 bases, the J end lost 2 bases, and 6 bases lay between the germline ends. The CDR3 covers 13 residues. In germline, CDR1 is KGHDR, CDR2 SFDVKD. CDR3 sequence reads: CATSDSGNTEAFF. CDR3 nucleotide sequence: TGTGCCACCAGTGATAGCGGAAACACTGAAGCTTTCTTT.

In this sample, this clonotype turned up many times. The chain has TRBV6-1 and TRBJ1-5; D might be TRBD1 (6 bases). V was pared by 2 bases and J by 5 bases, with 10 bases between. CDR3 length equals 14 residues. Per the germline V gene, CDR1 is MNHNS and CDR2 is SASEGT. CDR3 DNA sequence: TGTGCCAGCAGTGAATTAACAGGGTATCAGCCCCAGCATTTT. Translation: CASSELTGYQPQHF.

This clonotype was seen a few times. The CDR3 DNA follows: TGTGCCATCAGTGATGACGTAGGCTATGGCTACACCTTC. Translating gives CAISDDVGYGYTF. This rearrangement joins TRBV10-3 to TRBJ1-2; no reliable D call. This CDR3 is built from 13 residues. V was clipped by 3 bases and J by 4 bases, with 9 bases between them. CDR1 is ENHRY and CDR2 is SYGVKD in the germline V gene.

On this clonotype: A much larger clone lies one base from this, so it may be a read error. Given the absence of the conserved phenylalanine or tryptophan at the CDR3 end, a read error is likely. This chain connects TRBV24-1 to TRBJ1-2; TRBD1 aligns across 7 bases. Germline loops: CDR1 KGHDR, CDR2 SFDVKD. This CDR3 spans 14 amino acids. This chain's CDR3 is CASSSDDRDYGYTL. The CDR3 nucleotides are TGTGCCAGCAGTTCGGACGACAGGGATTATGGCTACACCTTA.

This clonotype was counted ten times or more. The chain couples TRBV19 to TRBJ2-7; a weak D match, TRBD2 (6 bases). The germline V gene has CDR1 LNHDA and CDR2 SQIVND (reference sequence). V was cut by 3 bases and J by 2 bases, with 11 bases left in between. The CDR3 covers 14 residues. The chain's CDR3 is CASSIVAEAYEQYF. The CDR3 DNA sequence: TGTGCCAGTAGTATCGTAGCGGAGGCCTACGAGCAGTACTTC.

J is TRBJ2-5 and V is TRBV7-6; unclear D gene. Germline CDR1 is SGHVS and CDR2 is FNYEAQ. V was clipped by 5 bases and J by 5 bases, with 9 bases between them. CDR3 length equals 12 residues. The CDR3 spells CASSNYPETQYF. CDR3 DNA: TGTGCCAGCAGCAACTATCCGGAGACCCAGTACTTC.